The 25 T cell receptor beta chains listed next were all sequenced from one sample in a study of control samples from healthy donors and cancer patients. Sequencing was performed with immunoSEQ multiplex PCR; in TCRdb, only in-frame clones are kept and a portion is missing. The sample carries 70,000 to 75,000 clones, roughly 90% recorded once. Sequences were obtained from blood. The receptors shown here come from a woman in her forties or fifties in good health.

The rearrangement joins TRBV3-1 (or the pseudogene TRBV3-2) to TRBJ1-3; 9 bases fit TRBD1. Germline-derived CDR1 and CDR2 are LGHDT and YNNKEL (reference sequence). V was pared by 4 bases and J by 3 bases, with 4 bases of the junction left unmatched. This CDR3 is built from 15 residues. CDR3 loop: CASSLGTGFGNTIYF. CDR3 DNA sequence: TGTGCCAGCAGCCTTGGGACAGGGTTTGGAAACACCATATATTTT.

The V gene is TRBV7-9, the J gene TRBJ1-2; tentative D call: TRBD1 (5 bases). CDR1 is SEHNR and CDR2 is FQNEAQ in the germline V gene (reference sequence). There are 15 residues in the CDR3. V gave up 4 bases and J gave up 5 bases, with 17 bases separating them. The CDR3, as DNA: TGTGCCAGCAGCTCAACGACAGCGATCATGTATGGCTACACCTTC. This translates into CASSSTTAIMYGYTF. Filled out from reference TRBV7-9 and TRBJ1-2, the complete variable domain reads DTGVSQNPRHKITKRGQNVTFRCDPISEHNRLYWYRQTLGQGPEFLTYFQNEAQLEKSRLLSDRFSAERPKGSFSTLEIQRTEQGDSAMYLCASSSTTAIMYGYTFGSGTRLTVV.

The V and J genes are TRBV7-9 and TRBJ1-4; D not certain. Trimming pared 2 bases from V and 8 bases from J, leaving 12 bases between. Germline V gene data show CDR1 as SEHNR and CDR2 as FQNEAQ (reference sequence). The CDR3 loop spans 14 amino acids. The CDR3 region has the DNA TGTGCCAGCAGCTTAAGGGAGCTTCGGGAAAAACTGTTTTTT. Protein: CASSLRELREKLFF. Supplemented by reference TRBV7-9 and TRBJ1-4, the full variable domain reads DTGVSQNPRHKITKRGQNVTFRCDPISEHNRLYWYRQTLGQGPEFLTYFQNEAQLEKSRLLSDRFSAERPKGSFSTLEIQRTEQGDSAMYLCASSLRELREKLFFGSGTQLSVL.

The chain combines TRBV18 with TRBJ2-3, with 10 positions matching TRBD1. The CDR3 has 18 amino acids. Germline V gene lookup returns CDR1 KGHSH and CDR2 LQKENI. V shed 3 bases and J 0 bases; nucleotides not matched to a gene: 9. CDR3: CASSPFPGQGKSTDTQYF. Written as DNA, the CDR3 is TGTGCCAGCTCACCCTTCCCGGGACAGGGGAAAAGCACAGATACGCAGTATTTT.

V and J are TRBV24-1 and TRBJ2-2; D not certain. The germline V gene encodes CDR1 KGHDR and CDR2 SFDVKD. There are 18 residues in the CDR3. V was shortened by 0 bases and J by 1 base, with 14 bases between the two germline ends. The CDR3 is CATSDLLFTGQNTGELFF. The CDR3 region has the DNA TGTGCCACCAGTGATTTGCTGTTCACCGGCCAGAACACCGGGGAGCTGTTTTTT.

The chain recombines TRBV28 with TRBJ2-1; D gene uncertain. Looked up from germline, CDR1 is MDHEN and CDR2 is SYDVKM. This CDR3 region has 12 residues. Trimming cost V 2 bases and J 6 bases, with 5 bases left between them. CDR3: CASSLTGNEQFF. In nucleotides, the CDR3 is TGTGCCAGCAGTTTAACCGGCAATGAGCAGTTCTTC. The complete variable domain, with remaining parts taken from reference TRBV28 and TRBJ2-1, reads DVKVTQSSRYLVKRTGEKVFLECVQDMDHENMFWYRQDPGLGLRLIYFSYDVKMKEKGDIPEGYSVSREKKERFSLILESASTNQTSMYLCASSLTGNEQFFGPGTRLTVL.

The V gene is TRBV7-8, the J gene TRBJ2-5; 7 nucleotides match TRBD1. V shed 4 bases and J 7 bases; nucleotides not matched to a gene: 9. The CDR3 consists of 14 residues. CDR1 and CDR2 from the germline V gene are SGHVS and FQNEAQ. This CDR3 is CASSSRTGGGTQYF. The CDR3 DNA reads TGTGCCAGCAGCTCTAGGACAGGTGGGGGGACCCAGTACTTC.

The V call is TRBV28, the J call TRBJ2-4; 10 bases line up with TRBD2. In germline, CDR1 is MDHEN, CDR2 SYDVKM. The CDR3 length is 15 residues. The J segment lost 7 bases and the V segment lost 7 bases, leaving 10 bases of the junction unmatched. This CDR3 is CASTKAGGPGNIQYF. DNA for the CDR3: TGTGCCAGCACCAAAGCGGGAGGGCCGGGGAACATTCAGTACTTC.

The chain is built from TRBV5-4 and TRBJ2-1; D uncertain. Germline CDR1 is SGHNT and CDR2 is YYREEE (reference sequence). Trimming cost V 5 bases and J 8 bases, with 14 bases left between them. The CDR3 runs 13 residues. CDR3 bases: TGTGCCAGCAGAACGCCGGCACGCGATGAGCAGTTCTTC. Its translation is CASRTPARDEQFF.

The gene calls are TRBV6-5 and TRBJ1-2; D is unresolved. This CDR3 contains 13 residues. Germline assignment: CDR1 MNHEY and CDR2 SVGAGI. V dropped 7 bases and J dropped 2 bases, with 11 bases sitting between them. In DNA, the CDR3 is TGTGCCAGCACTCAATTGGGGAACTATGGCTACACCTTC. This translates into CASTQLGNYGYTF.

A single count supports this clone. This chain connects TRBV7-8 to TRBJ2-7; D might be TRBD1 or TRBD2, each matching 6 bases. Trimming took 5 bases from V and 0 from J, leaving 14 bases between them. The CDR3 is 15 residues long. Germline CDR1 reads SGHVS; CDR2 reads FQNEAQ. The chain's CDR3 is CASSPGDFSSYEQYF. The CDR3 bases are TGTGCCAGCAGCCCAGGGGACTTCAGCTCCTACGAGCAGTACTTC.

The chain recombines TRBV28 with TRBJ1-4; D may be TRBD1 (6 bases). Looked up from germline, CDR1 is MDHEN and CDR2 is SYDVKM. This CDR3 has 16 amino acids. V lost 5 bases and J lost 8, with 21 bases in between. The CDR3 nucleotides read TGTGCCAGCAGTGGGGGTGCGGCAGGGGCTTGGGAAAAACTGTTTTTT. Its protein is CASSGGAAGAWEKLFF.

This clone was seen just once. The J gene is TRBJ1-1, the V gene TRBV25-1, with D perhaps matching TRBD1 (6 bases). CDR3 size: 16 residues. Germline-derived CDR1 and CDR2 are MGHDK and SYGVNS. V shed 2 bases and J shed 1 base, with 14 bases lying between them. CDR3 nucleotide sequence: TGTGCCAGCAGTGAAGGTCGGGGGCGCGGGAACACTGAAGCTTTCTTT. This gives the protein CASSEGRGRGNTEAFF.

The chain employs TRBV6-4 and TRBJ2-1; D gene uncertain. V dropped 6 bases and J dropped 8 bases, with 14 bases sitting between them. CDR3 size: 13 residues. Germline assignment: CDR1 MRHNA and CDR2 SNTAGT. The DNA of the CDR3 is TGTGCCAGCAGCCTCTCGGTGAACGATGAGCAGTTCTTC. Protein sequence: CASSLSVNDEQFF.

The V and J genes are TRBV2 and TRBJ2-4; no firm D call. V was clipped by 1 base and J by 10 bases, with 5 bases between them. The germline CDR1 and CDR2 sequences are SNHLY and FYNNEI. The CDR3 is made up of 11 amino acids. The CDR3 region has the DNA TGTGCCAGCAGTGAAGGCCCGATTCAGTACTTC. Its protein is CASSEGPIQYF.

V usage is TRBV5-5 and J usage is TRBJ1-4; D not certain. Trimming took 4 bases from V and 5 from J, leaving 9 bases between them. CDR1 and CDR2 (germline): SGHKS, YYEKEE (reference sequence). The CDR3 contains 13 residues. The DNA for the CDR3 is TGTGCCAGCAGCGACCTCATAAATGAAAAACTGTTTTTT. Translating it yields CASSDLINEKLFF.

This chain uses TRBV19 with TRBJ2-3, with D tentatively TRBD2 (7 bases). There are 16 residues in the CDR3. The V end lost 3 bases, the J end lost 5 bases, and 18 bases lay between the germline ends. The germline gives CDR1 LNHDA, CDR2 SQIVND (reference sequence). This CDR3 is CASSILGRGAGDTQYF. In DNA form, the CDR3 reads TGTGCCAGTAGTATCTTGGGTCGGGGGGCCGGAGATACGCAGTATTTT.

CDR3 protein: CASSSAFSGNTIYF. The CDR3 region has the DNA TGTGCCAGCAGCTCAGCGTTCTCTGGAAACACCATATATTTT. The V gene is TRBV7-8, the J gene TRBJ1-3, with no clear D. V was clipped by 4 bases and J by 0 bases, with 7 bases between them. This CDR3 is built from 14 residues. Germline V gene lookup returns CDR1 SGHVS and CDR2 FQNEAQ.

The rearrangement links TRBV4-2 to TRBJ1-5, with D perhaps matching TRBD1 (5 bases). The CDR3 extends over 14 amino acids. Trimming cost V 0 bases and J 4 bases, with 7 bases left between them. CDR1 is LGHNA and CDR2 is YNFKEQ in the germline V gene. CDR3 loop: CASSQDWGNQPQHF. The CDR3, as DNA: TGTGCCAGCAGCCAAGATTGGGGGAATCAGCCCCAGCATTTT.

The chain uses TRBV19 and TRBJ2-5; 8 bases align to TRBD2. V was pared by 1 base and J by 0 bases, with 1 base of the junction left unmatched. The CDR3 has 15 amino acids. Looked up from germline, CDR1 is LNHDA and CDR2 is SQIVND (reference sequence). The CDR3 region is CASSIGGRYQETQYF. DNA for the CDR3: TGTGCCAGTAGTATAGGCGGGAGGTACCAAGAGACCCAGTACTTC.

In DNA form, the CDR3 reads TGTGCCAGCAGTGACGGAGGAAACACCATATATTTT. Encoded protein: CASSDGGNTIYF. The chain carries TRBV2 and TRBJ1-3; D unclear. V was pared by 3 bases and J by 4 bases, with 4 bases between. Germline CDR1 is SNHLY and CDR2 is FYNNEI. The CDR3 spans 12 residues.

V is TRBV4-1 and J is TRBJ2-1; TRBD1 might be the D (5 bases). This CDR3 is 15 amino acids long. V gave up 7 bases and J gave up 4 bases, with 17 bases separating them. Germline-derived CDR1 and CDR2 are MGHRA and YSYEKL. The CDR3 nucleotides are TGCGCCAGCACCCTGGGGCATGAAGGGTACAATGAGCAGTTCTTC. Translating it yields CASTLGHEGYNEQFF.

The rearrangement uses TRBV5-1 and TRBJ1-1; D is uncertain. This CDR3 is built from 13 residues. V was pared by 2 bases and J by 0 bases, with 5 bases between. Germline V gene data show CDR1 as SGHRS and CDR2 as YFSETQ. The CDR3 coding sequence is TGCGCCAGCAGCTTAACACTGAACACTGAAGCTTTCTTT. This encodes CASSLTLNTEAFF.

The chain uses TRBV2 and TRBJ1-3; D gene ambiguous. CDR1 and CDR2 (germline): SNHLY, FYNNEI. Trimming removed 7 bases at V and 4 bases at J, with 11 bases between. This CDR3 is 13 amino acids long. CDR3 sequence reads: CASNSGWGNTIYF. The CDR3 coding sequence is TGTGCCAGCAACTCAGGTTGGGGAAACACCATATATTTT.

This sequence joins TRBV2 and TRBJ1-4; perhaps TRBD1 as D (5 bases). Germline CDR1 reads SNHLY; CDR2 reads FYNNEI. The CDR3 is 15 residues long. Trimming left V 6 bases short and J 5 bases short, with 16 bases between. CDR3 residues: CASRIPGTLNEKLFF. CDR3 DNA: TGTGCCAGCAGGATCCCCGGGACTCTAAATGAAAAACTGTTTTTT.